Listed here are 7 T cell receptor beta chains from one sample, sequenced in a study of shared clonotypes between healthy human individuals. Clones were read by immunoSEQ multiplex PCR, and TCRdb kept only the in-frame ones, dropping some. The sample holds some 630,000 clones, around 96% seen once. The naive CD8 subset, CD45RO-negative cells positively selected for CCR7, excluded terminally differentiated effector memory CD45RA+ cells. Material: naive CD8+ T cells sorted from blood. Source of these receptors: a woman aged 25-40 years in good health.

The chain combines TRBV6-5 with TRBJ2-7; D might be TRBD1 (5 bases). Trimming took off 4 bases at V and 3 bases at J, with 10 bases between the two ends. Germline values: CDR1 MNHEY, CDR2 SVGAGI. The length of the CDR3 is 13 residues. CDR3 residues: CASSFGAIYEQYF. In nucleotides, the CDR3 is TGTGCCAGCAGTTTTGGGGCAATCTACGAGCAGTACTTC.

The gene calls are TRBV28 and TRBJ2-7; no firm D call. Trimming cost V 7 bases and J 1 base, with 11 bases left between them. CDR1 and CDR2 from the germline V gene are MDHEN and SYDVKM. The CDR3 is 13 amino acids. CDR3 sequence reads: CASMGGPSYEQYF. The CDR3 region has the DNA TGTGCCAGCATGGGTGGGCCTTCCTACGAGCAGTACTTC.

The chain combines TRBV27 with TRBJ2-2, with D unresolved. The CDR3 spans 14 residues. The ends were cut back, 1 base at V and 2 bases at J, with 5 bases in the middle. CDR1 is MNHEY and CDR2 is SMNVEV in the germline V gene (reference sequence). The CDR3 reads CASSLYQNTGELFF. The CDR3 bases are TGTGCCAGCAGTTTATACCAAAACACCGGGGAGCTGTTTTTT.

The V gene is TRBV19, the J gene TRBJ1-2, with D possibly being TRBD1 (5 bases). Germline-derived CDR1 and CDR2 are LNHDA and SQIVND (reference sequence). Trimming stripped 5 bases from V and 7 bases from J, with 11 bases between. The CDR3 has 12 residues. The CDR3: CASSSGWSGYTF. Here the CDR3 DNA reads TGTGCCAGTAGTTCAGGGTGGTCTGGCTACACCTTC.

The gene calls are TRBV9 and TRBJ2-1, with 8 positions matching TRBD1. From germline, CDR1 is SGDLS and CDR2 YYNGEE. The CDR3 consists of 14 residues. The V and J ends lost 3 bases and 5 bases, in that order; junction bases with no gene match: 4. The CDR3 bases are TGTGCCAGCAGCGCGGACAGGGAGGACAATGAGCAGTTCTTC. This encodes CASSADREDNEQFF.

The chain joins TRBV6-4 to TRBJ1-2, with TRBD1 as a possible D gene (5 bases). Trimming left V 2 bases short and J 4 bases short, with 11 bases between. The CDR3 loop spans 14 amino acids. Germline V gene sequence: CDR1 MRHNA, CDR2 SNTAGT. The CDR3 protein is CASSDDPGGYGYTF. CDR3 sequence (DNA): TGTGCCAGCAGTGACGATCCGGGGGGCTATGGCTACACCTTC.

The rearrangement uses TRBV4-1 and TRBJ2-5; D not resolved. The DNA end is a closer match to TRBJ2-7, so the J assignment may be wrong. Germline CDR1 and CDR2: MGHRA and YSYEKL. The CDR3 extends over 17 amino acids. CDR3 nucleotides: TGCGCCAGCAGCCAAGACGAAAGGTCGCAACGCTCCTACGAGCAGTACTTC. Protein: CASSQDERSQRSYEQYF.